These T cell receptor beta chains were read from a single sample in a study of siplizumab effects on memory and regulatory T cells. Sequencing used immunoSEQ multiplex PCR; TCRdb keeps in-frame clones, though not all of them. The repertoire consists of some 110,000 clones, with approximately 93% occurring once and the leading ten covering around 0.62%. Input material: Tregs sorted from blood. Receptors were obtained from a human donor in good health. CDR3s include the opening cysteine and the closing phenylalanine or tryptophan. The D gene is left open where the match is weak. Only some rows state a clone size, as once, few, many or a class for expanded clones.

TRBD1 | TRBJ1-6 | TRBV7-9 | - | TGTGCCAGCAGCCACGGGACAGTAAATAATTCACCCCTCCACTTT | CASSHGTVNNSPLHF
TRBD2 | TRBJ2-1 | TRBV7-2 | - | TGTGCCAGCAGCTTAGCTGCTCTGGCTAGCGGGAGACGCAATGAGCAGTTCTTC | CASSLAALASGRRNEQFF
- | TRBJ2-5 | TRBV6-5 | - | TGTGCCAGCAGTCGCCCGGGACTCCCACGGACCCAGTACTTC | CASSRPGLPRTQYF
- | TRBJ1-2 | TRBV5-6 | - | TGTGCCAGCAGCCTTCAGGGGAGGTATGGCTACACCTTC | CASSLQGRYGYTF
TRBD1 | TRBJ2-3 | TRBV11-2 | - | TGTGCCAGCAGCAGTCTTAGACAGGGTACAGATACGCAGTATTTT | CASSSLRQGTDTQYF
- | TRBJ2-5 | TRBV11-3 | - | TGTGCCAGCAGCTCCGGGGTGGCCCAGTACTTC | CASSSGVAQYF
- | TRBJ1-2 | TRBV6-5 | - | TGTGCCAGCAGTTACTCCGGGGGGGGCTATGGCTACACCTTC | CASSYSGGGYGYTF
- | TRBJ2-2 | TRBV5-4 | - | TGTGCCAGCACCCCAGTGGGGGGACCCGGGGAGCTGTTTTTT | CASTPVGGPGELFF
- | TRBJ2-1 | TRBV11-3 | - | TGTGCCAGCAGCTTCAGTGGGGGCGTCAATGAGCAGTTCTTC | CASSFSGGVNEQFF
- | TRBJ1-1 | TRBV30 | few | TGTGCCTGGAGTGTACTACTCGGGGCTTTGAACACTGAAGCTTTCTTT | CAWSVLLGALNTEAFF
TRBD2 | TRBJ2-7 | TRBV18 | - | TGTGCCAGCTCACCGGTAGTAACTAGCGGGAGTTCCACACACGAGCAGTACTTC | CASSPVVTSGSSTHEQYF
- | TRBJ2-1 | TRBV4-2 | - | TGTGCCAGCAGCCAAGATCGACTAGGGGGGTACAATGAGCAGTTCTTC | CASSQDRLGGYNEQFF
- | TRBJ2-1 | TRBV11-2 | - | TGTGCCAGCAGCTTAGCGGCGCTGACCTACAATGAGCAGTTCTTC | CASSLAALTYNEQFF
- | TRBJ2-5 | TRBV5-1 | - | TGCGCCAGCAGGCAACACCAAGAGACCCAGTACTTC | CASRQHQETQYF
- | TRBJ2-6 | TRBV2 | once | TGTGCCAGCGCAGGGGGGACTGGGGCCAACGTCCTGACTTTC | CASAGGTGANVLTF
- | TRBJ1-4 | TRBV15 | - | TGTGCCACCAAAAGACGGACTAGTAATGAAAAACTGTTTTTT | CATKRRTSNEKLFF
- | TRBJ2-1 | TRBV5-6 | - | TGTGCCAGCAAATACAGGCTTTCCTACAATGAGCAGTTCTTC | CASKYRLSYNEQFF
- | TRBJ1-1 | TRBV2 | - | TGTGCCAGCAGTGACCGGACGGCGAACACTGAAGCTTTCTTT | CASSDRTANTEAFF
- | TRBJ2-7 | TRBV6-6 | - | TGTGCCAGCAGTTACGGGGGAACCTACGAGCAGTACTTC | CASSYGGTYEQYF
TRBD1 | TRBJ2-4 | TRBV6-5 | - | TGTGCCAGCAGCAAAACAGGGGCGGCCAAAAACATTCAGTACTTC | CASSKTGAAKNIQYF
- | TRBJ2-5 | TRBV11-3 | - | TGTGCCAGCAAACCCCAGGCTTGGGAAGAGACCCAGTACTTC | CASKPQAWEETQYF
- | TRBJ2-2 | TRBV6-1 | - | TGTGCCAGCAGTGAAGCTGTACGTGGGCGTCTACAGGGAAGCACCGGGGAGCTGTTTTTT | CASSEAVRGRLQGSTGELFF
- | TRBJ1-4 | TRBV27 | - | TGTGCCAGCAGTCTCACACGACAGAGCCGCGGTGGGAAACTGTTTTTT | CASSLTRQSRGGKLFF
- | TRBJ1-3 | TRBV30 | - | TGTGCCTGGAGTTTCGGGACATCTGGAAACACCATATATTTT | CAWSFGTSGNTIYF
- | TRBJ2-1 | TRBV28 | - | TGTGCCAGCAGTTTTGCCCGGCGTGAGCAGTTCTTC | CASSFARREQFF
TRBD2 | TRBJ2-7 | TRBV18 | once | TGTGCCAGCTCACCACGGGGGACTAGCGGGGGGAAATCTACGCAGCAGTACTTC | CASSPRGTSGGKSTQQYF
- | TRBJ1-3 | TRBV5-1 | - | TGCGCCAGCAGCTTGTCGGCGGCAGCGAGTGGAAACACCATATATTTT | CASSLSAAASGNTIYF
TRBD1 | TRBJ2-7 | TRBV18 | - | TGTGCCAGCTCATCACGGACAGGGAACTACGAGCAGTACTTC | CASSSRTGNYEQYF
TRBD1 | TRBJ2-2 | TRBV30 | - | TGTGCCTGGAAAAGAGGGGGCGACACCGGGGAGCTGTTTTTT | CAWKRGGDTGELFF
TRBD2 | TRBJ2-3 | TRBV5-1 | - | TGCGCCAGCAGCTTACTAGCGGGGGGGCCAGATACGCAGTATTTT | CASSLLAGGPDTQYF
- | TRBJ2-7 | TRBV4-1 | - | TGCGCCAGCAGCCAAGATCGAATTTCCTACGAGCAGTACTTC | CASSQDRISYEQYF
- | TRBJ2-7 | TRBV6-5 | - | TGTGCCAGCAGTCTGCCGGGATCCAGCACTGACGAGCAGTACTTC | CASSLPGSSTDEQYF
TRBD1 | TRBJ1-2 | TRBV5-4 | - | TGTGCCAGCAGCTTGGTGAGGGGGCAAGACTATGGCTACACCTTC | CASSLVRGQDYGYTF
- | TRBJ1-1 | TRBV7-2 | few | TGTGCCAGCAGCAGGGGACTGATGAACACTGAAGCTTTCTTT | CASSRGLMNTEAFF
- | TRBJ1-1 | TRBV2 | - | TGTACCAGCATTTGGGGGGTAAGGACTGAAGCTTTCTTT | CTSIWGVRTEAFF
- | TRBJ1-5 | TRBV19 | - | TGTGCCAGTAGCACCCGCCCTAGTCAGCCCCAGCATTTT | CASSTRPSQPQHF
- | TRBJ1-1 | TRBV2 | few | TGTGCCAGCAGTGACAACCGTAACACTGAAGCTTTCTTT | CASSDNRNTEAFF
- | TRBJ1-1 | TRBV5-8 | - | TGTGCCAGCAGCTTGGATTGGGAAACTGAAGCTTTCTTT | CASSLDWETEAFF
- | TRBJ1-5 | TRBV27 | - | TGTGCCAGCAGTTTAGAGGGAGATCAGCCCCAGCATTTT | CASSLEGDQPQHF
TRBD2 | TRBJ2-3 | TRBV7-2 | - | TGTGCCAGCAGCCCTGCCGGGACTAGCGGGATTACAGATACGCAGTATTTT | CASSPAGTSGITDTQYF
- | TRBJ1-1 | TRBV6-1 | once | TGTGCCAGCAGTCCGCGGAACACTGAAGCTTTCTTT | CASSPRNTEAFF
- | TRBJ1-2 | TRBV10-3 | - | TGTGCCATCAGTGGGGACCTCAACTATGGCTACACCTTC | CAISGDLNYGYTF
TRBD1 | TRBJ1-2 | TRBV30 | - | TGTGCCTGGACTTTACAGGGGAGGAATGGCTACACCTTC | CAWTLQGRNGYTF
TRBD1 | TRBJ1-1 | TRBV11-3 | - | TGTGCCAGCAGCCGTCCCGGGACAGGGTTCGGTACTGAAGCTTTCTTT | CASSRPGTGFGTEAFF
TRBD2 | TRBJ2-5 | TRBV10-3 | - | TGTGCCATCAGCCCTAGCGGTGTACAAGAGACCCAGTACTTC | CAISPSGVQETQYF
TRBD2 | TRBJ2-1 | TRBV4-3 | - | TGCGCCAGCAGCCAAGCCCTAGCGGGAGTGTCCTACAATGAGCAGTTCTTC | CASSQALAGVSYNEQFF
- | TRBJ1-2 | TRBV6-5 | - | TGTGCCAGCAGGAAGACAGGAAACAACTATGGCTACACCTTC | CASRKTGNNYGYTF
- | TRBJ1-1 | TRBV5-1 | - | TGCGCCAGCAGCTTGTTAAAGAACACTGAAGCTTTCTTT | CASSLLKNTEAFF
TRBD2 | TRBJ2-5 | TRBV29-1 | - | TGCAGCGTCCGACTAGCGGGGATCGGGGCCCAGTACTTC | CSVRLAGIGAQYF
- | TRBJ1-1 | TRBV19 | - | TGTGCCAGTAGTATAGCCAGGGACGCTGAAGCTTTCTTT | CASSIARDAEAFF
TRBD2 | TRBJ2-3 | TRBV5-4 | - | TGTGCCAGCAGCTTGGATTTAGACAGCGGGGGGGGTCTCGATACGCAGTATTTT | CASSLDLDSGGGLDTQYF
TRBD2 | TRBJ2-1 | TRBV7-2 | - | TGTGCCAGCAGCTTAGGACTAGCGGACTACAATGAGCAGTTCTTC | CASSLGLADYNEQFF
- | TRBJ1-5 | TRBV6-6 | - | TGTGCCAGCAGCACTGGAGATCAGCCCCAGCATTTT | CASSTGDQPQHF
- | TRBJ1-6 | TRBV19 | few | TGTGCCAGTAGTATTTCGGGGAGGTCACCCCTCCACTTT | CASSISGRSPLHF
- | TRBJ2-1 | TRBV11-3 | - | TGTGCCAGCAGCTTAATGTCCAGCGGGTACAATGAGCAGTTCTTC | CASSLMSSGYNEQFF
- | TRBJ1-2 | TRBV7-9 | - | TGTGCCAGCAGCGTCGGGGGCTACTATGGCTACACCTTC | CASSVGGYYGYTF